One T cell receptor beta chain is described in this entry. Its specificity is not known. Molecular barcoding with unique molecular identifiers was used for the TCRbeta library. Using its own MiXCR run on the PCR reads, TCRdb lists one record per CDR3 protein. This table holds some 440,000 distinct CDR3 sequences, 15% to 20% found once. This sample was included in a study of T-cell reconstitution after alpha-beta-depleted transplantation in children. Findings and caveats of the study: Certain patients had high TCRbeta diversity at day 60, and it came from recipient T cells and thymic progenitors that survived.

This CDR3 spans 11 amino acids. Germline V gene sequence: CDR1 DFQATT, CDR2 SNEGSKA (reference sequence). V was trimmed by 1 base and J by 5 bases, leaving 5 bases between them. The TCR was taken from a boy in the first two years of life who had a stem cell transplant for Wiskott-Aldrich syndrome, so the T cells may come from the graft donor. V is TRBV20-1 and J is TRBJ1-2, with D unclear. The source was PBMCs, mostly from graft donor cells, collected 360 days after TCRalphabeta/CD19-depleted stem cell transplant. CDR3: CSARVGYGYTF. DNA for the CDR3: TGCAGTGCTAGAGTAGGTTATGGCTACACCTTC.